A selection of T cell receptor beta chains follows, all from one sample in a study of tumor-infiltrating lymphocytes in oesophageal squamous cell carcinoma. TCRdb re-called the PCR reads through MiXCR, storing one row per CDR3 protein. The table has approximately 13,000 distinct CDR3 sequences, roughly 56% seen once. The sequenced sample was esophageal tumor tissue. The receptors here all came from a male donor with esophageal squamous cell carcinoma. The CDR3 runs from the conserved cysteine through the conserved F or W. A D gene is named only where the DNA matches it firmly. A clone size is listed for some rows: how often the clone was seen (once, few, many), or a class if it is expanded.

cdr3_nt: TGTGCCAGCAGCTGGGGGGGGGTGAATGAGCAGTTCTTC
cdr3_aa: CASSWGGVNEQFF
clone_size: few
d_call: TRBD2
v_call: TRBV7-6
j_call: TRBJ2-1

cdr3_nt: TGTGCCAGCAAGAAACCGGGACAGGGCTCCCACGAGCAGTACTTC
cdr3_aa: CASKKPGQGSHEQYF
clone_size: few
d_call: TRBD1
v_call: TRBV12-3/TRBV12-4
j_call: TRBJ2-7

cdr3_nt: TGTGCCAGCAGCTCGGCCCTAGAGACCCAGTACTTC
cdr3_aa: CASSSALETQYF
clone_size: .
d_call: .
v_call: TRBV7-2
j_call: TRBJ2-5

cdr3_nt: TGTGCCAGCAGCTTAGGGGCTAGCGGGAGTCCAGATACGCAGTATTTT
cdr3_aa: CASSLGASGSPDTQYF
clone_size: .
d_call: TRBD2
v_call: TRBV7-2
j_call: TRBJ2-3

cdr3_nt: TGTGCCAGCAGGAGCTTCACTGAAGCTTTCTTT
cdr3_aa: CASRSFTEAFF
clone_size: .
d_call: .
v_call: TRBV27
j_call: TRBJ1-1

cdr3_nt: TGTGCCAGTAGTTGGGGACAGGTAGAGACCCAGTACTTC
cdr3_aa: CASSWGQVETQYF
clone_size: many
d_call: TRBD1
v_call: TRBV19
j_call: TRBJ2-5

cdr3_nt: TGTGCCAGCACCACTAGCGGGAGGTTCGATGAGCAGTTCTTC
cdr3_aa: CASTTSGRFDEQFF
clone_size: .
d_call: TRBD2
v_call: TRBV12-3/TRBV12-4
j_call: TRBJ2-1

cdr3_nt: TGTGCCAGCAGCCAAGGCCCCGGGGAGCTGTTTTTT
cdr3_aa: CASSQGPGELFF
clone_size: .
d_call: .
v_call: TRBV4-1
j_call: TRBJ2-2

cdr3_nt: TGTGCCAGCAGCTTGGTACAGGGGGCGAGGTACGAGCAGTACTTC
cdr3_aa: CASSLVQGARYEQYF
clone_size: .
d_call: TRBD1
v_call: TRBV5-3
j_call: TRBJ2-7

cdr3_nt: TGTGCCAGCAGCCCGCCGGGAGGAGGAGGCAACAATGAGCAGTTCTTC
cdr3_aa: CASSPPGGGGNNEQFF
clone_size: .
d_call: TRBD2
v_call: TRBV7-4
j_call: TRBJ2-1

cdr3_nt: TGTGCCAGCAGTCCCATCTTCTCTGGGGCCAACGTCCTGACTTTC
cdr3_aa: CASSPIFSGANVLTF
clone_size: .
d_call: .
v_call: TRBV27
j_call: TRBJ2-6

cdr3_nt: TGTGCCAGCAGCCACCGGGACACCCTCGCCGAGCAGTACTTC
cdr3_aa: CASSHRDTLAEQYF
clone_size: many
d_call: .
v_call: TRBV7-9
j_call: TRBJ2-7

cdr3_nt: TGCAGCGTCGAGGAAGGGGGCGATGAGCAGTTCTTC
cdr3_aa: CSVEEGGDEQFF
clone_size: .
d_call: TRBD1
v_call: TRBV29-1
j_call: TRBJ2-1

cdr3_nt: TGTGCCAGCAGCCTAGGTGGGCGTCGGATCCGCGCCAATTCTAGCACAGATACGCAGTATTTT
cdr3_aa: CASSLGGRRIRANSSTDTQYF
clone_size: .
d_call: .
v_call: TRBV7-3
j_call: TRBJ2-3

cdr3_nt: TGTGCCAGCAGTATGCTGTGGCGGAGCTCCTACAATGAGCAGTTCTTC
cdr3_aa: CASSMLWRSSYNEQFF
clone_size: .
d_call: .
v_call: TRBV27
j_call: TRBJ2-1

cdr3_nt: TGTGCCAGCAGCTCTAGGGCGGACAGGGGATCACGTGGCTACACCTTC
cdr3_aa: CASSSRADRGSRGYTF
clone_size: few
d_call: TRBD1
v_call: TRBV7-9
j_call: TRBJ1-2

cdr3_nt: TGTGCCAGCGAGGCCCAGGGGGCGAATAATTCACCCCTCCACTTC
cdr3_aa: CASEAQGANNSPLHF
clone_size: few
d_call: TRBD1
v_call: TRBV6-2/TRBV6-3
j_call: TRBJ2-1

cdr3_nt: TGTGCCAGCAGTCCCGGCGGGCTAGCGGGAGCTCTTGAGCAGTTCTTC
cdr3_aa: CASSPGGLAGALEQFF
clone_size: few
d_call: TRBD2
v_call: TRBV27
j_call: TRBJ2-1

cdr3_nt: TGTGCCAGCAGTTACGACAGGGGGCACCGTCCCTACAATGAGCAGTTCTTC
cdr3_aa: CASSYDRGHRPYNEQFF
clone_size: .
d_call: TRBD1
v_call: TRBV6-6
j_call: TRBJ2-1

cdr3_nt: TGTGCCAGCAGCGAGACTAGCGGAAGAGATACGCAGTATTTT
cdr3_aa: CASSETSGRDTQYF
clone_size: few
d_call: TRBD2
v_call: TRBV11-3
j_call: TRBJ2-3

cdr3_nt: TGTGCCAGCAGCTTAAGTGAGGTCAGAAAAGAGACCCAGTACTTC
cdr3_aa: CASSLSEVRKETQYF
clone_size: few
d_call: .
v_call: TRBV7-8
j_call: TRBJ2-5

cdr3_nt: TGTGCCAGCAGCTACCGGACTAGCGGGAGGGATACGCAGTATTTT
cdr3_aa: CASSYRTSGRDTQYF
clone_size: .
d_call: TRBD2
v_call: TRBV7-3
j_call: TRBJ2-3

cdr3_nt: TGTGCCAGCAGCTTAGGGGGTACAGGGAGCCAGCCCCAGCATTTT
cdr3_aa: CASSLGGTGSQPQHF
clone_size: .
d_call: .
v_call: TRBV7-2
j_call: TRBJ1-5

cdr3_nt: TGTGCCATCAGTGAAGGATCGGCAGCAGATACGCAGTATTTT
cdr3_aa: CAISEGSAADTQYF
clone_size: .
d_call: .
v_call: TRBV10-3
j_call: TRBJ2-3

cdr3_nt: TGTGCTAGTGGTTTGGGGACAGGGGAAGGGGAGACCCAGTACTTC
cdr3_aa: CASGLGTGEGETQYF
clone_size: .
d_call: TRBD1
v_call: TRBV12-5
j_call: TRBJ2-5

cdr3_nt: TGTGCCAGCAGTTCCGGGACAGGCACAGATACGCAGTATTTT
cdr3_aa: CASSSGTGTDTQYF
clone_size: few
d_call: TRBD1
v_call: TRBV7-3
j_call: TRBJ2-3

cdr3_nt: TGTGCCAGCAGTTACTCATGGACAGGCGACTACGAGCAGTACTTC
cdr3_aa: CASSYSWTGDYEQYF
clone_size: once
d_call: TRBD1
v_call: TRBV6-6
j_call: TRBJ2-7

cdr3_nt: TGTGCCAGCAGAGAGAAGAGGGGAGGAGAGACCCAGTACTTC
cdr3_aa: CASREKRGGETQYF
clone_size: .
d_call: .
v_call: TRBV6-1
j_call: TRBJ2-5

cdr3_nt: TGTGCCAGCAGCTCCCTAGCGGGAGTAACCAATGAGCAGTTCTTC
cdr3_aa: CASSSLAGVTNEQFF
clone_size: medium-sized
d_call: TRBD2
v_call: TRBV7-8
j_call: TRBJ2-1

cdr3_nt: TGTGCCAGCAGGCTCTGGGGCAGCAATGAGCAGTTCTTC
cdr3_aa: CASRLWGSNEQFF
clone_size: .
d_call: .
v_call: TRBV12-3/TRBV12-4
j_call: TRBJ2-1

cdr3_nt: TGTGCCAGCAGCGCTAGCGGCAACAATGAGCAGTACTTC
cdr3_aa: CASSASGNNEQYF
clone_size: few
d_call: TRBD2
v_call: TRBV7-4
j_call: TRBJ2-5

cdr3_nt: TGTGCCAGCAGCTGGGGACTAGCGGGAGGGTACGAGCAGTACTTC
cdr3_aa: CASSWGLAGGYEQYF
clone_size: .
d_call: TRBD2
v_call: TRBV7-2
j_call: TRBJ2-7

cdr3_nt: TGTGCCAGCAGTGACAGGGCCTTGAGCACAGATACGCAGTATTTT
cdr3_aa: CASSDRALSTDTQYF
clone_size: .
d_call: TRBD1
v_call: TRBV6-6
j_call: TRBJ2-3

cdr3_nt: TGCAGTGCTGGTACCGGGACCATAAACAATGAGCAGTTCTTC
cdr3_aa: CSAGTGTINNEQFF
clone_size: few
d_call: .
v_call: TRBV20-1
j_call: TRBJ2-1

cdr3_nt: TGTGCCAGCAGTGGACGCCCCGGGAGACAAGAGACCCAGTACTTC
cdr3_aa: CASSGRPGRQETQYF
clone_size: .
d_call: .
v_call: TRBV6-1
j_call: TRBJ2-5

cdr3_nt: TGTGCCAGCAGTTACTCCCCAGGAGGGTACGAGCAGTACTTC
cdr3_aa: CASSYSPGGYEQYF
clone_size: .
d_call: .
v_call: TRBV6-6
j_call: TRBJ2-7

cdr3_nt: TGTGCCAGCAGCTTAGCGCTGTCGGCTTACAATGAGCAGTTCTTC
cdr3_aa: CASSLALSAYNEQFF
clone_size: .
d_call: .
v_call: TRBV7-6
j_call: TRBJ2-1

cdr3_nt: TGTGCCAGCAGGACGACAGGGCCTAGCACAGATACGCAGTATTTT
cdr3_aa: CASRTTGPSTDTQYF
clone_size: medium-sized
d_call: TRBD1
v_call: TRBV28
j_call: TRBJ2-3

cdr3_nt: TGTGCCAGCAGCTTAAGGACTAGCGGCAACAATGAGCAGTTCTTC
cdr3_aa: CASSLRTSGNNEQFF
clone_size: .
d_call: TRBD2
v_call: TRBV7-8
j_call: TRBJ2-1

cdr3_nt: TGTGCCAGCAGTTTTCCGGGGAACACTGAAGCTTTCTTT
cdr3_aa: CASSFPGNTEAFF
clone_size: many
d_call: .
v_call: TRBV27
j_call: TRBJ1-1

cdr3_nt: TGCGCCAGCAGCTTACAGTCCTACGAGCAGTTCTTC
cdr3_aa: CASSLQSYEQFF
clone_size: .
d_call: .
v_call: TRBV10-2
j_call: TRBJ2-1

cdr3_nt: TGTGCCAGCAGCTTCGAAGAGAGAGAGACCCAGTACTTC
cdr3_aa: CASSFEERETQYF
clone_size: few
d_call: .
v_call: TRBV7-8
j_call: TRBJ2-5

cdr3_nt: TGTGCCAGCAGCTTATTCTCTAGCGGGAAAGGGGAGACCCAGTACTTC
cdr3_aa: CASSLFSSGKGETQYF
clone_size: .
d_call: TRBD2
v_call: TRBV11-1
j_call: TRBJ2-5

cdr3_nt: TGTGCCAGCAGTAGAAGCCGGCCTAGCACAGATACGCAGTATTTT
cdr3_aa: CASSRSRPSTDTQYF
clone_size: .
d_call: .
v_call: TRBV6-6
j_call: TRBJ2-3

cdr3_nt: TGTGCCATCAGTGATTTTGGCGGGAGGTCAGAGACCCAGTACTTC
cdr3_aa: CAISDFGGRSETQYF
clone_size: .
d_call: TRBD2
v_call: TRBV10-3
j_call: TRBJ2-5

cdr3_nt: TGTGCCAGCAGTTTGGTAGGGGGTCGGTACAATGAGCAGTACTTC
cdr3_aa: CASSLVGGRYNEQYF
clone_size: .
d_call: .
v_call: TRBV28
j_call: TRBJ2-5

cdr3_nt: TGTGCCAGCAGTTCAAGCGGGAGTCTTGGAGATACGCAGTATTTT
cdr3_aa: CASSSSGSLGDTQYF
clone_size: few
d_call: TRBD2
v_call: TRBV7-2
j_call: TRBJ2-3

cdr3_nt: TGTGCCAGCAGCTTAGACAAGGGAAACTCTGGGGCCAACGTCCTGACTTTC
cdr3_aa: CASSLDKGNSGANVLTF
clone_size: .
d_call: .
v_call: TRBV7-8
j_call: TRBJ2-6

cdr3_nt: TGTGCCAGCAGCTTAGGTGGGACTGAGCAGTTCTTC
cdr3_aa: CASSLGGTEQFF
clone_size: few
d_call: .
v_call: TRBV7-6
j_call: TRBJ2-1

cdr3_nt: TGTGCCATCAGTGAGGTTATAAGGGCCGTCCCCACCGAAGCTTTCTTT
cdr3_aa: CAISEVIRAVPTEAFF
clone_size: medium-sized
d_call: .
v_call: TRBV10-3
j_call: TRBJ1-1

cdr3_nt: TGTGCCAGCAGTTACGAGGACAGCCCTAGCACAGATACGCAGTATTTT
cdr3_aa: CASSYEDSPSTDTQYF
clone_size: .
d_call: .
v_call: TRBV6-1
j_call: TRBJ2-3